This T cell receptor beta chain is drawn from a study of blood T cell repertoires in COVID-19. In the study overall: Acute-phase and convalescent COVID-19 samples originated in the United States, Italy and Spain. PBMCs, B-cell-depleted T cells, or T cells were the source of the cDNA or gDNA that made up the material.

In the authors' workflow: Researchers report that nucleated cell counts were estimated from reference gene primer amplification. Profiling relied on immunoSEQ multiplex PCR, and the TCRdb table lists in-frame clones only, not all of them. V and J calls and clone size come straight from that table; D and trimming were deduced from the DNA. The sample lists 85,000 to 120,000 clones; over 65% were seen once. The germline V gene has CDR1 MDHEN and CDR2 SYDVKM. The CDR3 sequence is 13 residues long. Trimming removed 6 bases at V and 1 base at J, with 9 bases between. Specimen: peripheral blood. This clonotype originated in a man older than 75 with COVID-19, enrolled during active disease. The rearrangement links TRBV28 to TRBJ1-1; a weak D match, TRBD1 (5 bases). CDR3 in DNA: TGTGCCAGCAGGGGGACTACGAACACTGAAGCTTTCTTT. Translation: CASRGTTNTEAFF.